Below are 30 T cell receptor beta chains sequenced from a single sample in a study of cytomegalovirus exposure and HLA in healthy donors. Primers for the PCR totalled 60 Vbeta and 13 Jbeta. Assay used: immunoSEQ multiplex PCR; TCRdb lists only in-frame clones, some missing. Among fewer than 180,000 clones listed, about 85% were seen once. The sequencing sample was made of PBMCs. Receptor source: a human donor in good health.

The CDR3 protein is CASKVFGGNYGYTF. In DNA, the CDR3 is TGTGCCAGCAAAGTTTTCGGGGGGAACTATGGCTACACCTTC. The chain is built from TRBV27 and TRBJ1-2, with a tentative D call TRBD1 (5 bases). The germline V gene encodes CDR1 MNHEY and CDR2 SMNVEV (reference sequence). This CDR3 has 14 residues. V shed 7 bases and J shed 2 bases, with 14 bases lying between them.

The CDR3 DNA sequence: TGTGCCAGTAGTACCTCACTAGCGGGGTCCTACAATGAGCAGTTCTTC. Translating it yields CASSTSLAGSYNEQFF. V and J are TRBV19 and TRBJ2-1; 10 nucleotides line up with TRBD2. The CDR3 is 16 residues long. Germline CDR1 reads LNHDA; CDR2 reads SQIVND (reference sequence). The ends lost 4 bases at V and 1 base at J; junction bases unmatched: 4.

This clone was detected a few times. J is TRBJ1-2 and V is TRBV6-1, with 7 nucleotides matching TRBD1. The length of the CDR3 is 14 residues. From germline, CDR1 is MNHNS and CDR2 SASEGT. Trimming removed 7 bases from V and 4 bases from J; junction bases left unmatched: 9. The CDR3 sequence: CASNEEGQIYGYTF. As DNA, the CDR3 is TGTGCCAGCAACGAAGAGGGACAGATCTATGGCTACACCTTC.

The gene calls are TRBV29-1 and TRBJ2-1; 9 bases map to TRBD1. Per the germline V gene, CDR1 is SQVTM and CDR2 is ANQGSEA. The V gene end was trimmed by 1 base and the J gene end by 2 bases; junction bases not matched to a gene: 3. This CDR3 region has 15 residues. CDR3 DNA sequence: TGCAGCGTTGAAGTTGGACAGGGGCCCTACAATGAGCAGTTCTTC. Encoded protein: CSVEVGQGPYNEQFF.

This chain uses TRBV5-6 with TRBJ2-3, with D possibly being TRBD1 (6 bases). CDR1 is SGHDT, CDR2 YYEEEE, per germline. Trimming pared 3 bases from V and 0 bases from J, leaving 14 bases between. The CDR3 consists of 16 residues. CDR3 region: CASSSLWGRSTDTQYF. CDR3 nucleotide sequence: TGTGCCAGCAGCTCACTATGGGGGCGAAGCACAGATACGCAGTATTTT.

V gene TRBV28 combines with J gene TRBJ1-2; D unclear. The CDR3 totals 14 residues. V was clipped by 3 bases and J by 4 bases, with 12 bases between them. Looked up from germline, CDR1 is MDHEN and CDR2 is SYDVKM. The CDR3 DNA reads TGTGCCAGCAGTTTTGATCAACAATCCTATGGCTACACCTTC. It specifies CASSFDQQSYGYTF.

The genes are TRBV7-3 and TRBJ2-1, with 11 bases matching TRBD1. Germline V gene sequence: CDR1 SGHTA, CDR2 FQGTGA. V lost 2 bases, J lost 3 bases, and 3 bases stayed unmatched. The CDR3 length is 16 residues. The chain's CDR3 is CASSLAGTGGYNEQFF. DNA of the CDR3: TGTGCCAGCAGCTTAGCCGGGACAGGGGGCTACAATGAGCAGTTCTTC.

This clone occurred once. CDR3 region: CACPVGPKSHDHSGNTIYF. In nucleotides, the CDR3 is TGTGCCTGCCCCGTGGGGCCTAAGTCTCATGACCACTCTGGAAACACCATATATTTT. The chain uses TRBV30 and TRBJ1-3; perhaps TRBD1 as D (5 bases). With 6 bases removed from V and 0 bases from J, the gap between germline ends came to 27 bases. The CDR3 totals 19 residues. CDR1 is GTSNPN, CDR2 SVGIG, per germline (reference sequence).

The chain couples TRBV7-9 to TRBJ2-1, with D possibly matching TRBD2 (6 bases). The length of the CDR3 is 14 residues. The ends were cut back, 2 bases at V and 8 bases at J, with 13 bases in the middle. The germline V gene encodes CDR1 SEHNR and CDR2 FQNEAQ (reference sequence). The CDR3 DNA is TGTGCCAGCAGCTTATTTCGGCGGGGCCATGAGCAGTTCTTC. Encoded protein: CASSLFRRGHEQFF.

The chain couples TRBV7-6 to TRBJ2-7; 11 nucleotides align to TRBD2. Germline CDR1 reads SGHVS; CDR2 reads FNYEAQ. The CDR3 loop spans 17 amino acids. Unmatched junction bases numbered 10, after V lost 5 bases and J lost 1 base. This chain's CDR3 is CASSESTGTSGSYEQYF. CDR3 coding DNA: TGTGCCAGCAGCGAAAGCACCGGGACTAGCGGTTCCTACGAGCAGTACTTC.

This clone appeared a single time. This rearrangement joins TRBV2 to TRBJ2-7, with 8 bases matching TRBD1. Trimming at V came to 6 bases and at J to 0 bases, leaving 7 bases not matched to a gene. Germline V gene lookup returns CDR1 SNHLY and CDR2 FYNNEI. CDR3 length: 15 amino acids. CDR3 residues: CASRQDRVSSYEQYF. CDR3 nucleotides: TGTGCCAGCAGGCAGGACAGGGTGAGCTCCTACGAGCAGTACTTC. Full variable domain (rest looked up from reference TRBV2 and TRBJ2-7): EPEVTQTPSHQVTQMGQEVILRCVPISNHLYFYWYRQILGQKVEFLVSFYNNEISEKSEIFDDQFSVERPDGSNFTLKIRSTKLEDSAMYFCASRQDRVSSYEQYFGPGTRLTVT.

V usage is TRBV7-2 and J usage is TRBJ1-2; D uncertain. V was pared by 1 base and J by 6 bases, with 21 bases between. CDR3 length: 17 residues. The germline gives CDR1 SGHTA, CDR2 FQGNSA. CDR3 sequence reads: CASSLGGHPRRGDGYTF. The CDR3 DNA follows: TGTGCCAGCAGCTTAGGAGGCCATCCCCGGAGAGGAGATGGCTACACCTTC.

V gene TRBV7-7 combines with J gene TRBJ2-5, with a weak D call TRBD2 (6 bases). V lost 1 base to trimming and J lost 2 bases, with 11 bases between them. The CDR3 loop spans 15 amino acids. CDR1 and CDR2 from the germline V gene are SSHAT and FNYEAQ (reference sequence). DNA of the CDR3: TGTGCCAGCAGCTTAGAGATTGGGACTCAAGAGACCCAGTACTTC. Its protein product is CASSLEIGTQETQYF.

The CDR3 loop is CASSLDSGTEAFF. CDR3 DNA sequence: TGTGCCAGCAGCCTTGACTCGGGCACTGAAGCTTTCTTT. The V call is TRBV14, the J call TRBJ1-1; D call uncertain. The germline V gene encodes CDR1 SGHDN and CDR2 FVKESK. This CDR3 has 13 residues. Trimming removed 4 bases from V and 4 bases from J, with 10 bases in between.

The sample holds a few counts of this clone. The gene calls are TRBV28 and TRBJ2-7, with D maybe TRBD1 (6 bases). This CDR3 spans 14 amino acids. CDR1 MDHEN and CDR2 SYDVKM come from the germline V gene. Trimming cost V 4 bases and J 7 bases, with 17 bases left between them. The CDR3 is CASSSPGQTTEQYF. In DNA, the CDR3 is TGTGCCAGCAGTTCACCAGGACAGACAACAGAGCAGTACTTC.

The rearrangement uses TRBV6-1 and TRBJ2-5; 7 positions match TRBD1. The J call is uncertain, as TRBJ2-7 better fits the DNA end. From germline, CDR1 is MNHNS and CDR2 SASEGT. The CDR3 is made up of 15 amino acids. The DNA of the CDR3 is TGTGCCAGCAGTGAATCAAGGGACAGCTCCTACGAGCAGTACTTC. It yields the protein CASSESRDSSYEQYF.

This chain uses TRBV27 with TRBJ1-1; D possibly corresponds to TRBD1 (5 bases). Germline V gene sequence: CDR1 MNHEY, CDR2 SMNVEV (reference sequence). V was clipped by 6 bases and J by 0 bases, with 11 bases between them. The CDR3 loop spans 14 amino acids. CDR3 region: CASRGVRMNTEAFF. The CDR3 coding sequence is TGTGCCAGCAGAGGGGTCCGCATGAACACTGAAGCTTTCTTT.

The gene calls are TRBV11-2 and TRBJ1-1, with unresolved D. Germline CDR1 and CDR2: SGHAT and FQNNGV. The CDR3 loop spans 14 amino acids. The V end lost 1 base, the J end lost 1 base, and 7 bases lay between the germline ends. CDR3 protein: CASSLAQRNTEAFF. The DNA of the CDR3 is TGTGCCAGCAGCTTAGCCCAGCGGAACACTGAAGCTTTCTTT.

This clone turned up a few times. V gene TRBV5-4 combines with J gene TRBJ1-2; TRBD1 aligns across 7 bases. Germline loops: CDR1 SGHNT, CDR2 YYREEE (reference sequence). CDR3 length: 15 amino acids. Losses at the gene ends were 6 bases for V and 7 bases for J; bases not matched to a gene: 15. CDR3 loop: CASTIPTGAERGYTF. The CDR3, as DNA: TGTGCCAGCACTATCCCCACAGGGGCTGAACGTGGCTACACCTTC. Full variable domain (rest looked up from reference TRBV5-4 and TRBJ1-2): ETGVTQSPTHLIKTRGQQVTLRCSSQSGHNTVSWYQQALGQGPQFIFQYYREEENGRGNFPPRFSGLQFPNYSSELNVNALELDDSALYLCASTIPTGAERGYTFGSGTRLTVV.

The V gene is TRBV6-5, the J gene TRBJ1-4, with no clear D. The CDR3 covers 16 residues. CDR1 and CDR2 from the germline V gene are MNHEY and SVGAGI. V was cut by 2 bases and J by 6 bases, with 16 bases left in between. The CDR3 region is CASSYKGVTRDEKLFF. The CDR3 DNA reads TGTGCCAGCAGTTACAAGGGAGTGACCCGGGATGAAAAACTGTTTTTT.

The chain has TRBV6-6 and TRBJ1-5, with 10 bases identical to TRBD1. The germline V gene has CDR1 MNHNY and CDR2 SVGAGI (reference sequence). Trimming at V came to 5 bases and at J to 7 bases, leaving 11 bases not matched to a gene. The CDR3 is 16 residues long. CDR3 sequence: CASSVRTGGSYQPQHF. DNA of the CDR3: TGTGCCAGCAGTGTAAGGACAGGGGGAAGTTACCAGCCCCAGCATTTT.

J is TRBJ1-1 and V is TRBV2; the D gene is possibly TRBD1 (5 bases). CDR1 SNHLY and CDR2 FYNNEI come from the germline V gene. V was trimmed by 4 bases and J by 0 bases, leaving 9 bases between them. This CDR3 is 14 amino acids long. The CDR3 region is CASSATGVNTEAFF. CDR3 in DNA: TGTGCCAGCAGTGCTACAGGAGTGAACACTGAAGCTTTCTTT. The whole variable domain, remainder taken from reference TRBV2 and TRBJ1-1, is EPEVTQTPSHQVTQMGQEVILRCVPISNHLYFYWYRQILGQKVEFLVSFYNNEISEKSEIFDDQFSVERPDGSNFTLKIRSTKLEDSAMYFCASSATGVNTEAFFGQGTRLTVV.

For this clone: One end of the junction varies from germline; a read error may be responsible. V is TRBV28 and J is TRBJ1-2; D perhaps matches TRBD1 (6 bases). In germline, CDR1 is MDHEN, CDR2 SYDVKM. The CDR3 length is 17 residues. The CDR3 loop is CASSSPQGDLLSYDYTF. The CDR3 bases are TGTGCCAGCAGTTCCCCACAGGGTGATCTTCTGAGCTATGACTACACCTTC.

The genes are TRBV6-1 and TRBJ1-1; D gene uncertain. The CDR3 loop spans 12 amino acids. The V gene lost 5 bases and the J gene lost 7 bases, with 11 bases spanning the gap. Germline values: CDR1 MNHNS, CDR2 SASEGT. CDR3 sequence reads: CASSLNRDEAFF. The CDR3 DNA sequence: TGTGCCAGCAGTTTAAACCGGGATGAAGCTTTCTTT.

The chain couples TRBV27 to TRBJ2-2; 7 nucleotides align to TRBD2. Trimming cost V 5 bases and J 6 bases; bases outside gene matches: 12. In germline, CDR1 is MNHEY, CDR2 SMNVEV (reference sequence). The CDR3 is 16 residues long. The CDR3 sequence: CASSPPGGGEAGELFF. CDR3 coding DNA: TGTGCCAGCAGTCCCCCGGGCGGGGGTGAGGCCGGGGAGCTGTTTTTT.

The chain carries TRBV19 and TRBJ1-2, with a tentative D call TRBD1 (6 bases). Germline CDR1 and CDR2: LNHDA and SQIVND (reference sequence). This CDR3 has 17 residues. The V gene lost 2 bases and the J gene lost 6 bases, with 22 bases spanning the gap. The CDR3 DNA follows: TGTGCCAGTAGTATATTGGACAGTCCGAAATCTCTGAATGGCTACACCTTC. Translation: CASSILDSPKSLNGYTF. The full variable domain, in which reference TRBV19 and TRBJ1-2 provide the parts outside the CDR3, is DGGITQSPKYLFRKEGQNVTLSCEQNLNHDAMYWYRQDPGQGLRLIYYSQIVNDFQKGDIAEGYSVSREKKESFPLTVTSAQKNPTAFYLCASSILDSPKSLNGYTFGSGTRLTVV.

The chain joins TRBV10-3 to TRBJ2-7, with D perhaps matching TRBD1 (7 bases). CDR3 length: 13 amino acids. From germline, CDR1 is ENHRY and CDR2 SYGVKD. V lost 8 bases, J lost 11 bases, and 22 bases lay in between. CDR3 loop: CAISTSGDQGEYF. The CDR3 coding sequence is TGTGCCATCTCAACTTCGGGGGATCAGGGGGAGTACTTC.

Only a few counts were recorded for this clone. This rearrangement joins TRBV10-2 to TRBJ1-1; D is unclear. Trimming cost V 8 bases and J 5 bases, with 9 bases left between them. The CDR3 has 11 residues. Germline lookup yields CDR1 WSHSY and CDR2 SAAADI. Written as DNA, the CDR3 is TGCGCCAGCTATGTAGATACTGAAGCTTTCTTT. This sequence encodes CASYVDTEAFF.

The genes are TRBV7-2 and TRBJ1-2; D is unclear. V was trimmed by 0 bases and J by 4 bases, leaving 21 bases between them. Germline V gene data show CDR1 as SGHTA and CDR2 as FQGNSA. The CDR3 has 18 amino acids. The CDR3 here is CASSLAEGTNSFTYGYTF. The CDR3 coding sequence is TGTGCCAGCAGCTTAGCTGAGGGAACAAACTCCTTCACCTATGGCTACACCTTC.

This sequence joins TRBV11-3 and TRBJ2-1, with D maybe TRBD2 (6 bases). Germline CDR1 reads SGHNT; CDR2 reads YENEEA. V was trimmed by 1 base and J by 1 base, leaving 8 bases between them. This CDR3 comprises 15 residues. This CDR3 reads CASSLGGTSYNEQFF. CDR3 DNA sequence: TGTGCCAGCAGCTTAGGAGGGACTTCCTACAATGAGCAGTTCTTC.